The 14 T cell receptor beta chains below come from one sample, sequenced in a study of blood T cell repertoires in COVID-19. TCRdb keeps only in-frame clones here, not all; method: immunoSEQ multiplex PCR. The table shows 150,000 to 200,000 clones, with 81% occurring only once. Sequenced material: peripheral blood. The receptors originated from a woman older than 75 with COVID-19, enrolled during active disease.

This chain connects TRBV19 to TRBJ1-1, with a weak D call TRBD1 (6 bases). Between the trimmed V and J ends, which lost 4 bases and 1 base, there was a span of 16 bases. CDR1 is LNHDA, CDR2 SQIVND, per germline (reference sequence). CDR3 length: 16 residues. In DNA form, the CDR3 reads TGTGCCAGTAGTACGAGGGGGAGGGCAACGAACACTGAAGCTTTCTTT. Translated, it gives CASSTRGRATNTEAFF. Full variable domain (rest looked up from reference TRBV19 and TRBJ1-1): DGGITQSPKYLFRKEGQNVTLSCEQNLNHDAMYWYRQDPGQGLRLIYYSQIVNDFQKGDIAEGYSVSREKKESFPLTVTSAQKNPTAFYLCASSTRGRATNTEAFFGQGTRLTVV.

This sequence joins TRBV5-4 and TRBJ1-4, with 7 positions matching TRBD1. V was clipped by 4 bases and J by 5 bases; unmatched bases: 2. The CDR3 runs 13 residues. Germline V lookup: CDR1 SGHNT, CDR2 YYREEE (reference sequence). The CDR3 coding sequence is TGTGCCAGCAGCGGGACAGTGAATGAAAAACTGTTTTTT. Protein product: CASSGTVNEKLFF.

The rearrangement uses TRBV28 and TRBJ2-5, with no clear D. This CDR3 region has 14 residues. Looked up from germline, CDR1 is MDHEN and CDR2 is SYDVKM. V was shortened by 6 bases and J by 4 bases, with 15 bases between the two germline ends. In nucleotides, the CDR3 is TGTGCCAGCAGACTTCCCGGGTCCGGAGAGACCCAGTACTTC. Translation gives CASRLPGSGETQYF.

This clone was observed once. CDR3 in amino acids: CASRTGVSYEQYF. The DNA of the CDR3 is TGCGCCAGCAGGACAGGGGTTAGTTACGAGCAGTACTTC. The genes are TRBV5-1 and TRBJ2-7; 8 nucleotides agree with TRBD1. Germline lookup yields CDR1 SGHRS and CDR2 YFSETQ. J lost 4 bases, V lost 5 bases, and 5 bases had no gene match. The CDR3 extends over 13 amino acids.

The chain carries TRBV7-2 and TRBJ2-2, with D uncertain. The ends were cut back, 0 bases at V and 4 bases at J, with 9 bases in the middle. CDR3 size: 15 residues. The germline gives CDR1 SGHTA, CDR2 FQGNSA. CDR3 residues: CASSLASAGTGELFF. CDR3 sequence (DNA): TGTGCCAGCAGCTTAGCCTCCGCCGGCACCGGGGAGCTGTTTTTT.

The V call is TRBV27, the J call TRBJ1-4; 9 nucleotides agree with TRBD1. Germline trimming cut 7 bases from V and 4 bases from J; bases unmatched to any gene: 13. Germline V gene sequence: CDR1 MNHEY, CDR2 SMNVEV (reference sequence). This CDR3 is built from 17 residues. CDR3 region: CASKVGTGPSNNEKLFF. The CDR3 region has the DNA TGTGCCAGCAAGGTCGGGACAGGGCCTTCCAATAATGAAAAACTGTTTTTT.

The chain employs TRBV5-6 and TRBJ2-3; TRBD1 agrees at 10 bases. The CDR3 loop spans 16 amino acids. Unmatched junction bases numbered 8, after V lost 1 base and J lost 6 bases. Germline assignment: CDR1 SGHDT and CDR2 YYEEEE. This CDR3 reads CASSLRGTGVRDTQYF. DNA of the CDR3: TGTGCCAGCAGCTTGCGGGGGACAGGGGTTAGGGATACGCAGTATTTT. Based on the CDR3 plus reference TRBV5-6 and TRBJ2-3, the full variable domain is DAGVTQSPTHLIKTRGQQVTLRCSPKSGHDTVSWYQQALGQGPQFIFQYYEEEERQRGNFPDRFSGHQFPNYSSELNVNALLLGDSALYLCASSLRGTGVRDTQYFGPGTRLTVL.

The V and J genes are TRBV6-5 and TRBJ1-2; TRBD1 agrees at 12 bases. CDR1 MNHEY and CDR2 SVGAGI come from the germline V gene. The CDR3 runs 16 residues. The V gene end was trimmed by 3 bases and the J gene end by 8 bases; junction bases not matched to a gene: 10. CDR3 region: CASSYSPGDRGRGYTF. Written as DNA, the CDR3 is TGTGCCAGCAGTTATTCCCCGGGGGACAGGGGGCGCGGCTACACCTTC.

This rearrangement joins TRBV6-5 to TRBJ1-2; D is perhaps TRBD1 (5 bases). There are 13 residues in the CDR3. Trimming cost V 5 bases and J 2 bases, with 9 bases left between them. Germline loops: CDR1 MNHEY, CDR2 SVGAGI. In DNA form, the CDR3 reads TGTGCCAGCAGTCCGGACATCAACTATGGCTACACCTTC. This encodes CASSPDINYGYTF.

The chain combines TRBV20-1 with TRBJ2-7; 13 bases map to TRBD2. The CDR3 extends over 16 amino acids. The ends lost 3 bases at V and 6 bases at J; junction bases unmatched: 11. Germline CDR1 reads DFQATT; CDR2 reads SNEGSKA (reference sequence). This CDR3 reads CSASELAGGPSAEQYF. CDR3 nucleotide sequence: TGCAGTGCTAGTGAACTAGCGGGGGGGCCTTCTGCCGAGCAGTACTTC.

This chain joins TRBV28 and TRBJ2-3; D remains unclear. The length of the CDR3 is 15 residues. Trimming took off 0 bases at V and 0 bases at J, with 7 bases between the two ends. Per the germline V gene, CDR1 is MDHEN and CDR2 is SYDVKM. This CDR3 reads CASSLWPVSTDTQYF. The CDR3 region has the DNA TGTGCCAGCAGTTTATGGCCAGTTAGCACAGATACGCAGTATTTT.

This sequence joins TRBV9 and TRBJ2-1; 15 bases match TRBD2. This CDR3 has 17 amino acids. CDR1 SGDLS and CDR2 YYNGEE come from the germline V gene. Trimming at V came to 4 bases and at J to 7 bases, leaving 9 bases not matched to a gene. The CDR3 is CASSHGLAGGRKNEQFF. The CDR3 DNA sequence: TGTGCCAGCAGCCACGGACTAGCGGGGGGGCGAAAAAATGAGCAGTTCTTC.

The chain is built from TRBV29-1 and TRBJ2-1; TRBD1 matches at 7 bases. The CDR3 is 13 residues long. The junction had 3 bases not matched to a gene; V was cut back by 3 bases and J by 4 bases. Germline loops: CDR1 SQVTM, CDR2 ANQGSEA. Here the CDR3 reads CSVDGTVYNEQFF. CDR3 bases: TGCAGCGTTGACGGGACAGTTTACAATGAGCAGTTCTTC.

This clone has a handful of counts. The V call is TRBV5-1, the J call TRBJ2-3; 13 nucleotides match TRBD2. Looked up from germline, CDR1 is SGHRS and CDR2 is YFSETQ. Trimming took 7 bases from V and 4 from J; bases not matched to a gene: 6. This CDR3 has 15 amino acids. The CDR3 here is CASARTSGGSDTQYF. The CDR3 DNA reads as TGCGCCAGCGCCCGGACTAGCGGGGGATCAGATACGCAGTATTTT.